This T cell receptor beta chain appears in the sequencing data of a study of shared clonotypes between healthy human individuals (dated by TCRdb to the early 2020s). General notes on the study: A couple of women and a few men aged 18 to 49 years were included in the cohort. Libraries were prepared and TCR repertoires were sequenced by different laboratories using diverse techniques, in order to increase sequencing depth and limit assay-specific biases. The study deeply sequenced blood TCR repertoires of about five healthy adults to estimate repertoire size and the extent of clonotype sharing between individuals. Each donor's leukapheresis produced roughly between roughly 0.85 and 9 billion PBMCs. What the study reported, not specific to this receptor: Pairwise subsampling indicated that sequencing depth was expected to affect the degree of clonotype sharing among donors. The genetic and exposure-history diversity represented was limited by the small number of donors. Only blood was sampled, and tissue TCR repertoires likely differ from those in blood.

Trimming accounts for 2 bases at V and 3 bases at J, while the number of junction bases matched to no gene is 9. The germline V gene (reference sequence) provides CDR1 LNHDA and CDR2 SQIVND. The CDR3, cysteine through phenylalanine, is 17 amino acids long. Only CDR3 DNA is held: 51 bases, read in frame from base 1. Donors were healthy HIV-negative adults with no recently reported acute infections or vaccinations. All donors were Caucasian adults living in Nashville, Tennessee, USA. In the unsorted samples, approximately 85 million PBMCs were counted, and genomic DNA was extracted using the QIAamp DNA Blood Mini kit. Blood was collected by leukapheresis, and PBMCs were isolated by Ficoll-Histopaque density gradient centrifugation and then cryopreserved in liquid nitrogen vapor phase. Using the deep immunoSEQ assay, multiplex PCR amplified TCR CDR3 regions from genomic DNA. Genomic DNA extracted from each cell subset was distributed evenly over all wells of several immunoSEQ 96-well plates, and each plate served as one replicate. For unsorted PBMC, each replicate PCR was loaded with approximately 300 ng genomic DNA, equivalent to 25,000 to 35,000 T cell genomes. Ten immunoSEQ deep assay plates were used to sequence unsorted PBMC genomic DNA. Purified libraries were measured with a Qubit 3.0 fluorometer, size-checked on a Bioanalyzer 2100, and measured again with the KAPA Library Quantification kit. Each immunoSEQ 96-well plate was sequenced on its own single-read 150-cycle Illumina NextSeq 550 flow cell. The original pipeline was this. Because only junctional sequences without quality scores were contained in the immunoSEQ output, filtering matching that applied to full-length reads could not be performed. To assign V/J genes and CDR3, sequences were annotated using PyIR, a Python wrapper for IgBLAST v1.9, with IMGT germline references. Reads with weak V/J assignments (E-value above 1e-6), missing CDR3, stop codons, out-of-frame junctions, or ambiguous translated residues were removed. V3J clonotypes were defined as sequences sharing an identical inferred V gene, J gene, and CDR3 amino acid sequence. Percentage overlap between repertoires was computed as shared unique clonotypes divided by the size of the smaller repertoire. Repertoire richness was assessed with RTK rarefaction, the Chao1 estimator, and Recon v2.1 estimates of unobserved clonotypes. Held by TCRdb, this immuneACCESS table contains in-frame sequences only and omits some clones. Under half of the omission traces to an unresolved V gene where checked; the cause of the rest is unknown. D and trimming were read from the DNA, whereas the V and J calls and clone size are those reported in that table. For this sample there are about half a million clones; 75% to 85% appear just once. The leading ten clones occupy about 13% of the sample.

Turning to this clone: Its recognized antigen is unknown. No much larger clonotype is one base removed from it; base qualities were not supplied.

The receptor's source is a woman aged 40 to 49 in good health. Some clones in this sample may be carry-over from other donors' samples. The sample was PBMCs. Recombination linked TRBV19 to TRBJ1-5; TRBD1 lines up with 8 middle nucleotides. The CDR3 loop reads CASSIFTGTGSNQPQHF. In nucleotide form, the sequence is TGTGCCAGTAGTATATTTACCGGGACAGGTTCCAATCAGCCCCAGCATTTT.